The T cell receptor (beta chain) under discussion was sequenced for a study of blood T cell repertoires in COVID-19. Study as a whole: T cells, B-cell-depleted T cells, or PBMCs provided the cDNA or gDNA that served as material.

CDR3 length: 14 residues. V trimming: 4 bases; J trimming: 7 bases; junction bases outside the gene matches: 3. Germline lookup yields CDR1 SGHRS and CDR2 YFSETQ. Original analysis: The assay estimated nucleated cells by amplifying reference gene primers. The method was immunoSEQ multiplex PCR; TCRdb's version includes in-frame clones alone and lacks a portion of them. The V and J calls and the clone size are those of that table, but D and trimming were determined from the DNA. The table has 100,000 or so clones, about three quarters seen once. This TCR was sampled from a woman aged 65 to 85 with acute or convalescent COVID-19. The specimen was peripheral blood. The rearrangement links TRBV5-1 to TRBJ1-6, with 9 bases matching TRBD1. CDR3 sequence: CASSRQGENSPLHF. The DNA for the CDR3 is TGCGCCAGCAGCCGACAGGGGGAAAATTCACCCCTCCACTTT.